This TCR beta chain was sequenced during a study of blood T cell repertoires in COVID-19. Study-level background: Samples representing acute and convalescent COVID-19 were sourced from the United States, Italy and Spain. Sources were T cells, B-cell-depleted T cells, or PBMCs; the material itself was cDNA or gDNA.

Seattle's enrolled individuals joined amid active infection and were then monitored longitudinally. The CDR3 runs to 14 residues. Trimming shortened V by 1 base and J by 5 bases, and 10 bases separated the two germline ends. Germline V gives CDR1 SGHNT, CDR2 YENEEA. Original handling: For nucleated cells, counts were estimated from reference gene primer amplification. Measured with immunoSEQ multiplex PCR; TCRdb has only the in-frame clones, and not every one. Clone size and V and J calls were adopted from that table, with D and trimming inferred from the DNA. Of about 41,000 clones detected, 85% to 90% appear once; the ten largest clones hold roughly 3.8%.

Sequenced input: peripheral blood. The clonotype originates from a man aged 35 to 55 with COVID-19, enrolled during active disease. This chain uses TRBV11-3 with TRBJ2-3; D call uncertain. CDR3 sequence: CASSLVPRGDTQYF. DNA of the CDR3: TGTGCCAGCAGCTTAGTCCCCCGCGGAGATACGCAGTATTTT.